This T cell receptor (beta chain) was found in a study of blood T cell repertoires in COVID-19. On the study more broadly: Specimens from acute and convalescent COVID-19 originated in the United States, Italy and Spain. T cells, B-cell-depleted T cells, or PBMCs provided the cDNA or gDNA that served as material.

Authors' analysis steps: Reference gene primer amplification gave nucleated cell count estimates. The table came from immunoSEQ multiplex PCR; TCRdb's copy has only in-frame clones and leaves some out. Clonal size and the V and J genes are those of that table, whereas D and trimming came from the DNA. Of tens of thousands of clones listed, around 86% were seen once; the top ten hold 6% to 8%. This clone has only a few counts. Germline V gives CDR1 SGHNT, CDR2 YYREEE (reference sequence). The CDR3 has 16 amino acids. Trimming shortened V by 0 bases and J by 2 bases, and 14 bases separated the two germline ends.

The sequencing input was peripheral blood. This chain joins TRBV5-4 and TRBJ1-2; possible D gene TRBD1, 5 bases. This clonotype was sampled from a human donor with active COVID-19. The donor label of this sample is uncertain. The CDR3 nucleotides read TGTGCCAGCAGCTTGGGTGACAGAGCACCGAACTATGGCTACACCTTC. Translating it yields CASSLGDRAPNYGYTF.